Listed below are T cell receptor beta chains from one sample, sequenced in a study of CD8 T cells in ankylosing spondylitis. TCRdb analysed the 5' RACE reads with MiXCR anew, one entry per CDR3 protein. The table lists almost 250,000 distinct CDR3 sequences, 32% of them singletons. Material: blood, either unsorted or a sorted T cell fraction (not recorded which). All receptors come from a male donor with ankylosing spondylitis or in good health (not recorded which). The CDR3 runs from the conserved cysteine through the conserved F or W. The D gene is left open where the match is weak. The size of a clone is reported for some rows only, either as once, few or many, or as a class for expanded clones.

V: TRBV4-1; J: TRBJ1-1; D: TRBD1; size: -; CDR3: CASSQDWGTGGVGTEAFF; DNA: TGCGCCAGCAGCCAAGATTGGGGGACAGGGGGAGTTGGGACTGAAGCTTTCTTT
V: TRBV12-3/TRBV12-4; J: TRBJ2-2; D: -; size: once; CDR3: CASSRDHNTGELFF; DNA: TGTGCCAGCAGTCGGGACCATAACACCGGGGAGCTGTTTTTT
V: TRBV5-5; J: TRBJ1-2; D: -; size: -; CDR3: CASSSISRLSYF; DNA: TGTGCCAGCAGCTCCATATCTCGACTGTCTTACTTC
V: TRBV5-6; J: TRBJ2-3; D: TRBD2; size: -; CDR3: CASSFSPQRGARGTQYF; DNA: TGTGCCAGCAGCTTTAGTCCACAGCGGGGGGCCAGGGGTACGCAGTATTTT
V: TRBV27; J: TRBJ1-5; D: TRBD1; size: -; CDR3: CASNGQGGQPQHF; DNA: TGTGCCAGCAATGGACAGGGTGGGCAGCCCCAGCATTTT
V: TRBV4-1; J: TRBJ2-1; D: TRBD2; size: few; CDR3: CASSHRLAGGRDEQFF; DNA: TGCGCCAGCAGCCACCGACTAGCGGGGGGGCGGGATGAGCAGTTCTTC
V: TRBV7-9; J: TRBJ2-7; D: TRBD2; size: few; CDR3: CASSFGLAGANSYEQYF; DNA: TGTGCCAGCAGCTTTGGACTAGCGGGGGCGAACTCCTACGAGCAGTACTTC
V: TRBV4-1; J: TRBJ1-4; D: TRBD1; size: once; CDR3: CASSQEGQGREKLFF; DNA: TGCGCCAGCAGCCAAGAGGGACAGGGTCGCGAAAAACTGTTTTTT
V: TRBV4-1; J: TRBJ2-3; D: -; size: few; CDR3: CASSQVGPYDTQYF; DNA: TGCGCCAGCAGCCAAGTTGGGCCCTATGATACGCAGTATTTT
V: TRBV27; J: TRBJ2-7; D: -; size: once; CDR3: CASSSGTGVYGEQYF; DNA: TGTGCCAGCAGTTCCGGGACTGGTGTATACGGCGAGCAGTACTTC
V: TRBV7-2; J: TRBJ1-6; D: -; size: many; CDR3: CASSPPFMALHF; DNA: TGTGCCAGCAGCCCGCCTTTCATGGCCCTCCACTTT
V: TRBV28; J: TRBJ1-5; D: -; size: -; CDR3: CASKSSDQPQHF; DNA: TGTGCCAGCAAGTCTTCCGATCAGCCCCAGCATTTT
V: TRBV7-6; J: TRBJ1-4; D: TRBD1; size: -; CDR3: CASSRTGTGDEKLFF; DNA: TGTGCCAGCAGCCGCACCGGGACAGGAGATGAAAAACTGTTTTTT